These 18 T cell receptor beta chains were sequenced from one sample in a study of T cell changes during pregnancy in multiple sclerosis. The repertoire was sequenced with immunoSEQ multiplex PCR; TCRdb's copy has only in-frame clones and lacks some. The sample lists tens of thousands of clones, about 90% occurring once. This specimen consisted of peripheral blood, obtained in the second trimester of pregnancy. These TCRs come from a female donor with multiple sclerosis, enrolled in a pregnancy study.

The V gene is TRBV6-6, the J gene TRBJ2-7, with 9 bases that match TRBD1. V shed 7 bases and J 3 bases; nucleotides not matched to a gene: 7. The CDR3 is 14 amino acids. In germline, CDR1 is MNHNY, CDR2 SVGAGI (reference sequence). CDR3 loop: CASTSRDRVYEQYF. The CDR3 DNA sequence: TGTGCCAGCACTTCCCGGGACAGGGTCTACGAGCAGTACTTC.

The chain uses TRBV6-5 and TRBJ2-7; 8 bases line up with TRBD1. V was pared by 6 bases and J by 6 bases, with 4 bases of the junction left unmatched. Germline loops: CDR1 MNHEY, CDR2 SVGAGI. The CDR3 has 12 residues. Here the CDR3 reads CASRQGGGEQYF. The CDR3 DNA reads TGTGCCAGCAGACAGGGGGGAGGCGAGCAGTACTTC.

This clone was seen once. J is TRBJ1-3 and V is TRBV7-2, with unresolved D. Germline assignment: CDR1 SGHTA and CDR2 FQGNSA. CDR3 length equals 15 residues. The germline V and J ends were trimmed by 1 base and 0 bases, with 7 bases remaining between them. In nucleotides, the CDR3 is TGTGCCAGCAGCTTAGATAGAAGCTCTGGAAACACCATATATTTT. Translation gives CASSLDRSSGNTIYF.

The chain couples TRBV9 to TRBJ2-3; 7 bases are shared with TRBD2. The junction had 7 bases not matched to a gene; V was cut back by 2 bases and J by 1 base. CDR3 length: 16 residues. CDR1 SGDLS and CDR2 YYNGEE come from the germline V gene. The CDR3 reads CASSVRRAGGTDTQYF. DNA for the CDR3: TGTGCCAGCAGCGTGAGGCGGGCGGGGGGCACAGATACGCAGTATTTT.

This chain uses TRBV18 with TRBJ1-5; D remains ambiguous. V lost 3 bases to trimming and J lost 2 bases, with 11 bases between them. The CDR3 covers 15 residues. Germline V gene lookup returns CDR1 KGHSH and CDR2 LQKENI. The CDR3 protein is CASSPAHGGNQPQHF. The CDR3 DNA follows: TGTGCCAGCTCACCCGCCCACGGGGGCAATCAGCCCCAGCATTTT.

This CDR3 is CASKSGGPIVYEQYF. Written as DNA, the CDR3 is TGTGCCAGTAAAAGCGGGGGTCCCATTGTCTACGAGCAGTACTTC. The chain recombines TRBV19 with TRBJ2-7; 8 nucleotides line up with TRBD2. The CDR3 is 15 amino acids. With V trimmed by 7 bases and J by 3 bases, 11 bases remained unmatched. Per the germline V gene, CDR1 is LNHDA and CDR2 is SQIVND (reference sequence).

The J gene is TRBJ2-3, the V gene TRBV5-4; 14 nucleotides agree with TRBD2. CDR1 and CDR2 from the germline V gene are SGHNT and YYREEE (reference sequence). Losses at the gene ends were 4 bases for V and 3 bases for J; bases not matched to a gene: 10. The CDR3 loop spans 18 amino acids. This CDR3 is CASSAPGGTSGGTDTQYF. The CDR3 nucleotides are TGTGCCAGCAGCGCCCCTGGGGGGACTAGCGGGGGTACAGATACGCAGTATTTT.

The genes are TRBV7-6 and TRBJ1-2, with 8 bases aligning to TRBD1. Losses at the gene ends were 5 bases for V and 6 bases for J; bases not matched to a gene: 5. The germline CDR1 and CDR2 sequences are SGHVS and FNYEAQ. This CDR3 has 13 amino acids. CDR3 sequence: CASSPGQGDGYTF. The CDR3 bases are TGTGCCAGCAGCCCCGGACAGGGAGATGGCTACACCTTC.

This clone showed up just once. The chain couples TRBV27 to TRBJ1-2, with 12 bases aligning to TRBD1. Germline values: CDR1 MNHEY, CDR2 SMNVEV (reference sequence). After removal of 6 bases from V and 8 bases from J, the junction contained 7 bases not matched to a gene. This CDR3 spans 14 amino acids. CDR3 sequence: CASSPRDRGLGYTF. The DNA of the CDR3 is TGTGCCAGCAGCCCTCGGGACAGGGGGCTCGGCTACACCTTC.

J is TRBJ1-1 and V is TRBV30, with D hard to call. V lost 1 base, J lost 1 base, and 7 bases lay in between. In germline, CDR1 is GTSNPN, CDR2 SVGIG (reference sequence). CDR3 length: 13 amino acids. The CDR3 loop reads CAWSGAWNTEAFF. The DNA for the CDR3 is TGTGCCTGGAGTGGGGCGTGGAACACTGAAGCTTTCTTT.

The chain links TRBV5-4 to TRBJ2-3, with TRBD2 matching 8 bases. The CDR3 loop spans 15 amino acids. The V gene's germline CDR1 is SGHNT and CDR2 YYREEE (reference sequence). Trimming took 2 bases from V and 1 from J; bases not matched to a gene: 3. CDR3: CASSFGRGGTDTQYF. The CDR3 coding sequence is TGTGCCAGCAGCTTCGGGCGGGGGGGCACAGATACGCAGTATTTT.

The CDR3 nucleotides are TGTGCCAGCAGCGACAGGGTCGGCTCTGGAAACACCATATATTTT. As protein: CASSDRVGSGNTIYF. The chain is built from TRBV2 and TRBJ1-3; 7 bases line up with TRBD1. Germline V gene lookup returns CDR1 SNHLY and CDR2 FYNNEI. V was pared by 6 bases and J by 0 bases, with 5 bases of the junction left unmatched. The CDR3 extends over 15 amino acids. Full variable domain (rest looked up from reference TRBV2 and TRBJ1-3): EPEVTQTPSHQVTQMGQEVILRCVPISNHLYFYWYRQILGQKVEFLVSFYNNEISEKSEIFDDQFSVERPDGSNFTLKIRSTKLEDSAMYFCASSDRVGSGNTIYFGEGSWLTVV.

The V and J genes are TRBV11-1 and TRBJ2-7; the D gene is possibly TRBD2 (5 bases). Trimming removed 5 bases from V and 3 bases from J, with 11 bases in between. Germline V gene sequence: CDR1 SGHAT, CDR2 FQDESV (reference sequence). The CDR3 is made up of 13 amino acids. The CDR3 DNA follows: TGTGCCAGCAGCCCCCCGGGGAGCTACGAGCAGTACTTC. This codes for CASSPPGSYEQYF.

The rearrangement links TRBV11-2 to TRBJ2-3; 14 bases agree with TRBD2. Germline values: CDR1 SGHAT, CDR2 FQNNGV. The CDR3 is 18 amino acids. Unmatched junction bases numbered 7, after V lost 4 bases and J lost 1 base. The CDR3 here is CASSYRLGLAGGTDTQYF. The CDR3 DNA sequence: TGTGCCAGCAGCTACCGCTTGGGACTAGCGGGGGGCACAGATACGCAGTATTTT.

V and J are TRBV2 and TRBJ1-4, with D maybe TRBD1 (6 bases). Trimming removed 4 bases from V and 5 bases from J, with 14 bases in between. Germline lookup yields CDR1 SNHLY and CDR2 FYNNEI. This CDR3 contains 15 residues. The CDR3 protein is CASSAYTGLNEKLFF. Here the CDR3 DNA reads TGTGCCAGCAGTGCCTACACAGGGCTAAATGAAAAACTGTTTTTT.

The chain is built from TRBV2 and TRBJ1-5; possibly TRBD1 for D (5 bases). The length of the CDR3 is 15 residues. Trimming took 7 bases from V and 7 from J, leaving 20 bases between them. Germline loops: CDR1 SNHLY, CDR2 FYNNEI. The CDR3 is CASTLLTTGGQPQHF. The CDR3 DNA follows: TGTGCCAGCACCCTCTTGACGACCGGGGGGCAGCCCCAGCATTTT.

This chain uses TRBV4-2 with TRBJ1-5; the D is unclear. This CDR3 is built from 13 residues. Germline V gene lookup returns CDR1 LGHNA and CDR2 YNFKEQ. Deletions cut 0 bases from V and 7 bases from J, with 7 bases between. CDR3 loop: CASSQDWEQPQHF. In DNA, the CDR3 is TGTGCCAGCAGCCAAGATTGGGAGCAGCCCCAGCATTTT.

The genes are TRBV6-5 and TRBJ1-2; 7 nucleotides align to TRBD1. V was pared by 8 bases and J by 5 bases, with 5 bases of the junction left unmatched. The germline gives CDR1 MNHEY, CDR2 SVGAGI. The CDR3 has 12 residues. The chain's CDR3 is CASRQGLYGYTF. CDR3 nucleotide sequence: TGTGCCAGCCGACAGGGTTTATATGGCTACACCTTC.